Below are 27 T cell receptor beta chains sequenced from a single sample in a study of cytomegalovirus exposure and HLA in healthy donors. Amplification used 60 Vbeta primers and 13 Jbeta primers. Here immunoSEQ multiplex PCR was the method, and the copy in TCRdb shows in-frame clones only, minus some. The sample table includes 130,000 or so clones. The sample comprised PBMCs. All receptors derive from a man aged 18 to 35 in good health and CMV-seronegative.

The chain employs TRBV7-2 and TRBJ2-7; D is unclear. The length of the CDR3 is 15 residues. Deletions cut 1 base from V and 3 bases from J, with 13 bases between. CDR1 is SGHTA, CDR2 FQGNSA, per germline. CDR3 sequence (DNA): TGTGCCAGCAGCTTAGAGGCTGCAGGAAACTACGAGCAGTACTTC. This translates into CASSLEAAGNYEQYF. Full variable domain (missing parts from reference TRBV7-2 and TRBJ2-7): GAGVSQSPSNKVTEKGKDVELRCDPISGHTALYWYRQSLGQGLEFLIYFQGNSAPDKSGLPSDRFSAERTGGSVSTLTIQRTQQEDSAVYLCASSLEAAGNYEQYFGPGTRLTVT.

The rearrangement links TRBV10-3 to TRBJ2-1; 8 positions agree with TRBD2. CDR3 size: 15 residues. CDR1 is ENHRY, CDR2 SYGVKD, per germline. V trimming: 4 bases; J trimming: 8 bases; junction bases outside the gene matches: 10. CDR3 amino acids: CAISVSGGAGDEQFF. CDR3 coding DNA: TGTGCCATCAGTGTATCGGGGGGGGCCGGGGATGAGCAGTTCTTC.

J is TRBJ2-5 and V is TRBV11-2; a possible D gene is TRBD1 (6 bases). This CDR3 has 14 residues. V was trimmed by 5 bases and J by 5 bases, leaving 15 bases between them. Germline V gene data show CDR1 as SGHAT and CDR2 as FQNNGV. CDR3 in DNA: TGTGCCAGCAGCCGTCCAGGGGATTTGGAGACCCAGTACTTC. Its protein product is CASSRPGDLETQYF.

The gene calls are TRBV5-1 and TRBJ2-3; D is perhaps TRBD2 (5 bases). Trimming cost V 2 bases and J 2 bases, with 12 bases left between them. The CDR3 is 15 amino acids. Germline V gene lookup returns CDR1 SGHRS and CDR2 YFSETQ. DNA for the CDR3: TGCGCCAGCAGCTTTCGCGGGCTAGACACAGATACGCAGTATTTT. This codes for CASSFRGLDTDTQYF.

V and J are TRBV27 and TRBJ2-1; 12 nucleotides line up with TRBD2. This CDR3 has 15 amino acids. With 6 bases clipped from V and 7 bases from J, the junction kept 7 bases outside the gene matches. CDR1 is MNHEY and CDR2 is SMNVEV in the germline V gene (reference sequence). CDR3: CASSQTSGSLNEQFF. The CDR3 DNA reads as TGTGCCAGCAGCCAGACTAGCGGGAGTTTGAATGAGCAGTTCTTC.

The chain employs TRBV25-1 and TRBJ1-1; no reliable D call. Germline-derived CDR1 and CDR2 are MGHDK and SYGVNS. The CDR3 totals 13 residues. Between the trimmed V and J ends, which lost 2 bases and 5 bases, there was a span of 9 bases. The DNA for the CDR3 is TGTGCCAGCAGTGAAGATTCGAGGACTGAAGCTTTCTTT. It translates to CASSEDSRTEAFF.

This chain's CDR3 is CASSFRGGETQYF. The CDR3 nucleotides are TGTGCCAGCAGCTTTCGGGGGGGGGAGACCCAGTACTTC. The chain combines TRBV7-9 with TRBJ2-5, with 8 bases that match TRBD2. The CDR3 is made up of 13 amino acids. Trimming took 3 bases from V and 5 from J; bases not matched to a gene: 2. Looked up from germline, CDR1 is SEHNR and CDR2 is FQNEAQ (reference sequence).

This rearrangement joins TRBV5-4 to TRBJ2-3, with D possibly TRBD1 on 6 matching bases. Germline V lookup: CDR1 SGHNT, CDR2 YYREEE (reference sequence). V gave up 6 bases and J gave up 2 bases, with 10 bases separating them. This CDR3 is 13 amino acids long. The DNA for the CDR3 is TGTGCCAGCAACAGGGACAACACAGATACGCAGTATTTT. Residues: CASNRDNTDTQYF.

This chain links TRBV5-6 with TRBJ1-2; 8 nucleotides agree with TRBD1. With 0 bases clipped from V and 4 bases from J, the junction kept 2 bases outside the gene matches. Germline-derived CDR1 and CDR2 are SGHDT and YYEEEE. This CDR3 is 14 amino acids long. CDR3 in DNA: TGTGCCAGCAGCTTGGTACAGGGGGTCTATGGCTACACCTTC. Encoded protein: CASSLVQGVYGYTF.

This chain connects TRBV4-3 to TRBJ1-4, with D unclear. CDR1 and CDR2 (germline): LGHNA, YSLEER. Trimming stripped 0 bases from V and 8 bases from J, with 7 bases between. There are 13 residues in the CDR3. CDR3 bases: TGCGCCAGCAGCCAAGATTCATCCGAAAAACTGTTTTTT. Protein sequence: CASSQDSSEKLFF.

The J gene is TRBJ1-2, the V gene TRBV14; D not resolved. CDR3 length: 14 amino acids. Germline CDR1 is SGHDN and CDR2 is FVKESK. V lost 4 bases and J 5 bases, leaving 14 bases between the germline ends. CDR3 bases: TGTGCCAGCAGCCCAACGGCGTGGGCTTATGGCTACACCTTC. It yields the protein CASSPTAWAYGYTF.

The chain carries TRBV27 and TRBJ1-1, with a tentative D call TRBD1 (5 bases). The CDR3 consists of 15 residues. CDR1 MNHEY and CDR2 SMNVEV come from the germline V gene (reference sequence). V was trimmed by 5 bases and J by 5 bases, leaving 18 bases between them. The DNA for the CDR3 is TGTGCCAGCAGTCCTGCAGGTGGGCGGGGGACTGAAGCTTTCTTT. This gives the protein CASSPAGGRGTEAFF.

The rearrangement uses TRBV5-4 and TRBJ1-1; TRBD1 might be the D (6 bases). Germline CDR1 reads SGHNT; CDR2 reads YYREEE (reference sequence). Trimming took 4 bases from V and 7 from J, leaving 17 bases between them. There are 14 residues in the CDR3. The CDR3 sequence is CASSPLTSTGEAFF. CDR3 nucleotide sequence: TGTGCCAGCAGCCCCCTGACCTCGACAGGTGAAGCTTTCTTT.

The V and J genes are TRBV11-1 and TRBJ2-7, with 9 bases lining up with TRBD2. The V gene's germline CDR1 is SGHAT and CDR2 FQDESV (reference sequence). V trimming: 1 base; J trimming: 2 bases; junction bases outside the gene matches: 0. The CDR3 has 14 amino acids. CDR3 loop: CASSLVAGAYEQYF. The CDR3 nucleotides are TGTGCCAGCAGCTTAGTAGCGGGGGCCTACGAGCAGTACTTC.

CDR3: CASSPPPGGDTQYF. The CDR3 coding sequence is TGTGCCAGCTCACCACCCCCCGGCGGAGATACGCAGTATTTT. The chain employs TRBV18 and TRBJ2-3; the D is unclear. With 0 bases removed from V and 5 bases from J, the gap between germline ends came to 9 bases. The CDR3 contains 14 residues. Germline V gives CDR1 KGHSH, CDR2 LQKENI.

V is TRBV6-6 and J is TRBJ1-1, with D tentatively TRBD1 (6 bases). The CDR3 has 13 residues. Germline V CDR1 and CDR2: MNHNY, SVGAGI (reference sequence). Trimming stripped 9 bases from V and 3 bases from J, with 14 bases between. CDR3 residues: CARRDRKDTEAFF. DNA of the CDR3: TGTGCCAGGAGAGACAGGAAGGACACTGAAGCTTTCTTT.

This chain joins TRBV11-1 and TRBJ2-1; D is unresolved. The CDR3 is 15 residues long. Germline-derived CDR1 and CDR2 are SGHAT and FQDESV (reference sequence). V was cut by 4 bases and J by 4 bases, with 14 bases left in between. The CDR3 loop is CASSSTNHAYNEQFF. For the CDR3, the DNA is TGTGCCAGCAGCTCCACTAATCACGCTTACAATGAGCAGTTCTTC. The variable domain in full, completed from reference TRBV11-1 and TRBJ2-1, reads EAEVAQSPRYKITEKSQAVAFWCDPISGHATLYWYRQILGQGPELLVQFQDESVVDDSQLPKDRFSAERLKGVDSTLKIQPAELGDSAMYLCASSSTNHAYNEQFFGPGTRLTVL.

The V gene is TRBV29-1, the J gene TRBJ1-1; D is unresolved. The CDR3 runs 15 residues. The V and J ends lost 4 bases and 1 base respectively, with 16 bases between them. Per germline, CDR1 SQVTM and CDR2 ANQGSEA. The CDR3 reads CSVVFRGFWNTEAFF. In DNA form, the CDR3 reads TGCAGCGTTGTTTTCAGAGGATTCTGGAACACTGAAGCTTTCTTT. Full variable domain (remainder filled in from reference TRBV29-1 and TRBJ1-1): SAVISQKPSRDICQRGTSLTIQCQVDSQVTMMFWYRQQPGQSLTLIATANQGSEATYESGFVIDKFPISRPNLTFSTLTVSNMSPEDSSIYLCSVVFRGFWNTEAFFGQGTRLTVV.

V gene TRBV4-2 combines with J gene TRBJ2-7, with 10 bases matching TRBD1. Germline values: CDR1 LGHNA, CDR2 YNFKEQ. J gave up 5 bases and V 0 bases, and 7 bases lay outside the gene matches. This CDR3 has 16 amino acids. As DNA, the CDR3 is TGTGCCAGCAGCCAAGAAGGCGGGACAGGGGATGACGAGCAGTACTTC. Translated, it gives CASSQEGGTGDDEQYF.

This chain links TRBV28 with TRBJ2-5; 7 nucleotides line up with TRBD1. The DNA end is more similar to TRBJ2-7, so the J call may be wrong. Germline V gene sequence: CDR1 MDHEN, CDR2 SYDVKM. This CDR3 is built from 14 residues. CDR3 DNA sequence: TGTGCCAGCACCGGGACAGTTTATGCCTACGAGCAGTACTTC. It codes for CASTGTVYAYEQYF.

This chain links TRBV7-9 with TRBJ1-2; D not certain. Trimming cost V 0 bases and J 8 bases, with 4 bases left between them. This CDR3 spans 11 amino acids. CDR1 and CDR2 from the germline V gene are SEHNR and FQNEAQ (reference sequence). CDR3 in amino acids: CASSLARGYTF. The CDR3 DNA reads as TGTGCCAGCAGCTTAGCGCGAGGCTACACCTTC. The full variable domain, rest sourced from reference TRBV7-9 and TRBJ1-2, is DTGVSQNPRHKITKRGQNVTFRCDPISEHNRLYWYRQTLGQGPEFLTYFQNEAQLEKSRLLSDRFSAERPKGSFSTLEIQRTEQGDSAMYLCASSLARGYTFGSGTRLTVV.

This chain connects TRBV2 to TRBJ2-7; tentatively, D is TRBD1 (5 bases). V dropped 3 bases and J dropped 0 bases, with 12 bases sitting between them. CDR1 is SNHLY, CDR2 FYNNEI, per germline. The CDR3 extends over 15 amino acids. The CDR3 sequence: CASSDGHPPSYEQYF. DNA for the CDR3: TGTGCCAGCAGTGACGGACATCCACCCTCCTACGAGCAGTACTTC.

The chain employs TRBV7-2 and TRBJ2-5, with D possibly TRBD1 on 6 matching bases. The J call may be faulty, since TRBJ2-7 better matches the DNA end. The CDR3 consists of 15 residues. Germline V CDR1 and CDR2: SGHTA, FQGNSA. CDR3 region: CASSLSDRLGHEQYF. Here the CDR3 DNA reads TGTGCCAGCAGCTTATCAGACAGGCTAGGGCACGAGCAGTACTTC.

The CDR3 here is CSVKGGAGDLEQYF. The CDR3 nucleotides are TGCAGCGTGAAAGGGGGGGCCGGGGATCTCGAGCAGTACTTC. The chain recombines TRBV29-1 with TRBJ2-7, with D maybe TRBD2 (7 bases). V was clipped by 6 bases and J by 6 bases, with 21 bases between them. Germline assignment: CDR1 SQVTM and CDR2 ANQGSEA. The CDR3 has 14 amino acids.

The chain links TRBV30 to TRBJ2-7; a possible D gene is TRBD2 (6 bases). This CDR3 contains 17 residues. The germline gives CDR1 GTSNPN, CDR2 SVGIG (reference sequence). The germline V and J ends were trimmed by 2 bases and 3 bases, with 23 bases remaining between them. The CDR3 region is CAWSTLPGLPRNYEQYF. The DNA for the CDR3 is TGTGCCTGGAGTACCTTACCGGGACTTCCTCGCAACTACGAGCAGTACTTC.

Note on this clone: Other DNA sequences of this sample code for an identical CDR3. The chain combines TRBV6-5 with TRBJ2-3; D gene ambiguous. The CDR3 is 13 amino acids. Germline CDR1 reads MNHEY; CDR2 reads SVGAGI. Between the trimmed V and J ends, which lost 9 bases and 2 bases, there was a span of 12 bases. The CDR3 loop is CASSGGPTDTQYF. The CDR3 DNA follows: TGTGCCAGTAGTGGCGGCCCCACAGATACGCAGTATTTT.

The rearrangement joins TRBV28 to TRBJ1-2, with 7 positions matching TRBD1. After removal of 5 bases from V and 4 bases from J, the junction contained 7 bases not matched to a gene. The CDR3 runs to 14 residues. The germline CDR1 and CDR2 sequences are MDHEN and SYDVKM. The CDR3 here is CASSRGQIFYGYTF. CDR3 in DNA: TGTGCCAGCAGTAGGGGACAGATCTTCTATGGCTACACCTTC.